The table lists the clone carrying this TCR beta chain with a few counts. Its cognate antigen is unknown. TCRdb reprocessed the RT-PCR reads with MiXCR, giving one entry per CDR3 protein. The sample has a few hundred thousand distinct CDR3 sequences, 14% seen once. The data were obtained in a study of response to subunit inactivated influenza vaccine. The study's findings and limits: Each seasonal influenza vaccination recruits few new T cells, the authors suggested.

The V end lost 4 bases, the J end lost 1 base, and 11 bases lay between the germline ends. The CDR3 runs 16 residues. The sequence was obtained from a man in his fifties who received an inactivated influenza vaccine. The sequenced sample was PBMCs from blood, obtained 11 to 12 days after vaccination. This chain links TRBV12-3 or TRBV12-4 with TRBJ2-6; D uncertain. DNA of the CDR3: TGTGCCAGCAGTTATGCCCTTAGGTCTGGGGCCAACGTCCTGACTTTC. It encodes CASSYALRSGANVLTF.